This is a list of T cell receptor beta chains from one sample in a study of CXCR3-negative and CXCR3-positive naive CD8 T cells. Reanalyzing the 5' RACE reads, TCRdb keeps one entry per CDR3 protein, without DNA. This repertoire includes about 130,000 distinct CDR3 sequences. The specimen was naive CXCR3- CD8+ T cells from blood. Source of these receptors: a human donor in good health. Some clones in this sample may be carry-over from other donors' samples. The CDR3 runs from the conserved cysteine through the conserved F or W.

v_call: TRBV5-1; j_call: TRBJ2-1; cdr3_aa: CASSLENEQFF
v_call: TRBV7-8; j_call: TRBJ2-2; cdr3_aa: CASSFLAVTGELFF
v_call: TRBV12-3/TRBV12-4; j_call: TRBJ2-3; cdr3_aa: CASSSKWTSGRAVDTQYF
v_call: TRBV4-1; j_call: TRBJ2-3; cdr3_aa: CASSLGWSDTQYF
v_call: TRBV7-2; j_call: TRBJ2-6; cdr3_aa: CASSLVGRMLSGANVLTF
v_call: TRBV4-2; j_call: TRBJ2-7; cdr3_aa: CASSQRDSGTYEQYF
v_call: TRBV29-1; j_call: TRBJ1-2; cdr3_aa: CSVVPRDPNYGYTF
v_call: TRBV7-9; j_call: TRBJ2-7; cdr3_aa: CASSLDSLGTYYEQYF
v_call: TRBV7-6; j_call: TRBJ2-1; cdr3_aa: CASSLSVTSGGAVEQFF
v_call: TRBV28; j_call: TRBJ1-1; cdr3_aa: CASSANTEAFF
v_call: TRBV12-3/TRBV12-4; j_call: TRBJ2-1; cdr3_aa: CASRAYPTFGYEQFF
v_call: TRBV6-5; j_call: TRBJ2-1; cdr3_aa: CASSALAGGFDEQFF
v_call: TRBV5-5; j_call: TRBJ2-7; cdr3_aa: CASSLVGGDDEQYF
v_call: TRBV29-1; j_call: TRBJ2-1; cdr3_aa: CSFCNSVSYNEQFF
v_call: TRBV5-6; j_call: TRBJ2-1; cdr3_aa: CASSSGQGSKYNEQFF